Presented here are 10 T cell receptor beta chains from one specimen sequenced in a study of blood T cells in healthy people across ages. A second roughly 7 to 11 cycle PCR used barcoded and J-beta primers. TCRdb reprocessed the 5' RACE reads via MiXCR and lists one record per CDR3 protein. The table has around 850,000 distinct CDR3 sequences, 35% to 40% seen once; the top ten hold 10% to 15%. The sample consisted of blood. All receptors derive from a man aged 18 to 29 in good health.

This clonotype appeared a few times. The chain couples TRBV10-3 to TRBJ1-4, with 8 bases lining up with TRBD1. The trim removed 8 bases at V and 3 bases at J, leaving 11 bases unmatched. The CDR3 has 16 amino acids. Germline loops: CDR1 ENHRY, CDR2 SYGVKD. CDR3 region: CAIESGRGLPNEKLFF. CDR3 bases: TGTGCCATCGAATCGGGCAGGGGGCTTCCTAATGAAAAACTGTTTTTT.

In its sample, this clonotype was seen a few times. The genes are TRBV21-1 and TRBJ2-5; TRBD1 is taken as the D call from the table, unchecked against the DNA. Near its end, the DNA agrees better with TRBJ2-1, so the J call may be wrong. TRBV21-1 counts as a pseudogene. This CDR3 has 15 amino acids. CDR3 sequence: CASSSHRGGGETQFF. DNA for the CDR3: TGTGCCAGCAGCTCCCACAGGGGAGGAGGAGAGACCCAGTTCTTC.

This clonotype showed up just a few times. The CDR3 nucleotides read TGCGCCAGCAGCGCCCTAGGGGACAGCAATCAGCCCCAGCATTTT. This sequence encodes CASSALGDSNQPQHF. The chain is built from TRBV5-1 and TRBJ1-5; tentatively, D is TRBD1 (5 bases). The V gene's germline CDR1 is SGHRS and CDR2 YFSETQ. Trimming pared 4 bases from V and 1 base from J, leaving 12 bases between. The CDR3 is made up of 15 amino acids.

This clonotype occurred a few times. This chain connects TRBV5-8 to TRBJ2-1; weak D call: TRBD2 (7 bases). The CDR3 spans 14 residues. Germline V gives CDR1 SGHTS, CDR2 YDEGEE. With 2 bases removed from V and 5 bases from J, the gap between germline ends came to 11 bases. The CDR3 DNA reads TGTGCCAGCAGCTTCGGGGGGCCGAACAATGAGCAGTTCTTC. Amino acid sequence: CASSFGGPNNEQFF.

To note about this clonotype: This may come from a read error, since a much larger clone is one base off. The chain couples TRBV10-3 to TRBJ1-1; 7 bases are a match to TRBD1. Trimming cost V 8 bases and J 1 base; bases outside gene matches: 4. This CDR3 contains 13 residues. The germline gives CDR1 ENHRY, CDR2 SYGVKD. For the CDR3, the DNA is TGTGCCATCTCGACAGGGTCGAACACTGAAGCTTTCTTT. Protein: CAISTGSNTEAFF.

The rearrangement links TRBV7-2 to TRBJ2-3, with 7 bases aligning to TRBD1. J lost 1 base, V lost 5 bases, and 12 bases had no gene match. CDR3 size: 17 residues. The V gene's germline CDR1 is SGHTA and CDR2 FQGNSA. The CDR3 nucleotides read TGTGCCAGCAGCACGCAGACTACAGGGACAGGCACAGATACGCAGTATTTT. Translated, it gives CASSTQTTGTGTDTQYF.

This clonotype was found a few times. V and J are TRBV29-1 and TRBJ2-1; TRBD2 matches at 8 bases. The CDR3 spans 14 residues. V was pared by 2 bases and J by 5 bases, with 5 bases of the junction left unmatched. Germline V gene lookup returns CDR1 SQVTM and CDR2 ANQGSEA. CDR3 loop: CSVESGGSHNEQFF. The CDR3 DNA follows: TGCAGCGTTGAATCGGGGGGGAGTCACAATGAGCAGTTCTTC.

V and J are TRBV7-9 and TRBJ2-2; 7 positions match TRBD1. The V and J ends lost 10 bases and 6 bases, in that order; junction bases with no gene match: 11. Germline V gene sequence: CDR1 SEHNR, CDR2 FQNEAQ (reference sequence). The CDR3 is 14 amino acids. The CDR3 loop reads CATHDRDVPGELFF. CDR3 DNA: TGTGCCACCCATGACAGGGATGTTCCCGGGGAGCTGTTTTTT.

J is TRBJ1-2 and V is TRBV29-1; a possible D gene is TRBD1 (5 bases). Germline V gene lookup returns CDR1 SQVTM and CDR2 ANQGSEA. CDR3 size: 13 residues. V lost 2 bases to trimming and J lost 5 bases, with 12 bases between them. CDR3 residues: CSVEMGDLYGYTF. In DNA form, the CDR3 reads TGCAGCGTTGAAATGGGGGACTTATATGGCTACACCTTC.

The V call is TRBV7-2, the J call TRBJ1-1; possibly TRBD1 for D (6 bases). The V end lost 2 bases, the J end lost 4 bases, and 14 bases lay between the germline ends. The CDR3 extends over 15 amino acids. Germline values: CDR1 SGHTA, CDR2 FQGNSA. CDR3 sequence: CASSLLGGMSTEAFF. DNA of the CDR3: TGTGCCAGCAGCTTACTAGGGGGGATGAGCACTGAAGCTTTCTTT.